Listed below are T cell receptor beta chains from one sample, sequenced in a study of blood T cell repertoires in COVID-19. Sequenced by immunoSEQ multiplex PCR; TCRdb stores in-frame clones only, minus some. The table has about 200,000 clones, roughly 86% seen once. The sample comprised peripheral blood. The receptor set was obtained from a man aged 18 to 29 with active or convalescent COVID-19. Both conserved end residues are part of each CDR3. A D gene is named only where the DNA matches it firmly. Size is stated for part of the rows, as once, few or many counts, or as a class when the clone is expanded.

abundance: -; d_gene: TRBD2; v_gene: TRBV5-1; j_gene: TRBJ2-4; CDR3nt: TGCGCCAGCAGCTTGGTGGCGGGAGTCATTCAGTACTTC; CDR3aa: CASSLVAGVIQYF
abundance: -; d_gene: -; v_gene: TRBV14; j_gene: TRBJ2-2; CDR3nt: TGTGCCAGCAGCCAAGTGTTATCGACCGGGGAGCTGTTTTTT; CDR3aa: CASSQVLSTGELFF
abundance: -; d_gene: -; v_gene: TRBV7-3; j_gene: TRBJ2-2; CDR3nt: TGTGCCAGCAGCTCAGACACCGGGGAGCTGTTTTTT; CDR3aa: CASSSDTGELFF
abundance: -; d_gene: -; v_gene: TRBV4-1; j_gene: TRBJ1-6; CDR3nt: TGCGCCAGCAGCCAAGAGTGGGGCCCTGATAATTCACCCCTCCACTTT; CDR3aa: CASSQEWGPDNSPLHF
abundance: once; d_gene: -; v_gene: TRBV5-1; j_gene: TRBJ1-1; CDR3nt: TGCGCCAGCAGCTTTGGAGCTGGGGCGTTGAACACTGAAGCTTTCTTT; CDR3aa: CASSFGAGALNTEAFF
abundance: once; d_gene: TRBD1; v_gene: TRBV9; j_gene: TRBJ2-5; CDR3nt: TGTGCCAGCAGCCCCAGGGGGAATGAAGAGACCCAGTACTTC; CDR3aa: CASSPRGNEETQYF
abundance: -; d_gene: -; v_gene: TRBV5-1; j_gene: TRBJ1-3; CDR3nt: TGCGCCAGCAGCTGGACCCGGCTGGGGGCCTCTGGAAACACCATATATTTT; CDR3aa: CASSWTRLGASGNTIYF
abundance: -; d_gene: -; v_gene: TRBV5-1; j_gene: TRBJ2-1; CDR3nt: TGCGCCAGCAGCTTGAGGGGGGGCCGTGAGCAGTTCTTC; CDR3aa: CASSLRGGREQFF
abundance: few; d_gene: -; v_gene: TRBV7-2; j_gene: TRBJ2-7; CDR3nt: TGTGCCAGCAGCTTAGGCGGCGGAATATCCTACGAGCAGTACTTC; CDR3aa: CASSLGGGISYEQYF
abundance: -; d_gene: -; v_gene: TRBV7-2; j_gene: TRBJ1-4; CDR3nt: TGTGCCAGCAGCTTCGCGGGGGGCGAAGAAAAACTGTTTTTT; CDR3aa: CASSFAGGEEKLFF
abundance: -; d_gene: TRBD2; v_gene: TRBV7-2; j_gene: TRBJ2-7; CDR3nt: TGTGCCAGCAGCTCCTTCACTAGCGGGGGAAGCTACGAGCAGTACTTC; CDR3aa: CASSSFTSGGSYEQYF
abundance: -; d_gene: TRBD1; v_gene: TRBV7-2; j_gene: TRBJ2-7; CDR3nt: TGTGCCAGCAGCCTAGGACAGGTCGGGCAGGGCGAGCAGTACTTC; CDR3aa: CASSLGQVGQGEQYF
abundance: -; d_gene: -; v_gene: TRBV12-3/TRBV12-4; j_gene: TRBJ1-2; CDR3nt: TGTGCCAGCAGTTTACGGACAGTGAACGGCTACACCTTC; CDR3aa: CASSLRTVNGYTF
abundance: -; d_gene: TRBD2; v_gene: TRBV5-1; j_gene: TRBJ2-3; CDR3nt: TGCGCCAGCAGCTTGGGGATAGCGGGGGCATCGACAGATACGCAGTATTTT; CDR3aa: CASSLGIAGASTDTQYF
abundance: -; d_gene: -; v_gene: TRBV9; j_gene: TRBJ2-7; CDR3nt: TGTGCCAGCAGCCCCGGGGGATACTACGAGCAGTACTTC; CDR3aa: CASSPGGYYEQYF
abundance: -; d_gene: -; v_gene: TRBV9; j_gene: TRBJ1-5; CDR3nt: TGTGCCAGCGGGGGACTGCATAGCAATCAGCCCCAGCATTTT; CDR3aa: CASGGLHSNQPQHF
abundance: -; d_gene: -; v_gene: TRBV6-1; j_gene: TRBJ1-3; CDR3nt: TGTGCCAGCAGTGAAACAGTGGAGGCTGGAAACACCATATATTTT; CDR3aa: CASSETVEAGNTIYF
abundance: once; d_gene: TRBD2; v_gene: TRBV3-1/TRBV3-2; j_gene: TRBJ2-1; CDR3nt: TGTGCCAGCAGCCAAGACTCCGGGACTAGCTTCGGCAATGAGCAGTTCTTC; CDR3aa: CASSQDSGTSFGNEQFF
abundance: -; d_gene: TRBD1; v_gene: TRBV11-1; j_gene: TRBJ1-6; CDR3nt: TGTGCCAGCAGCCCGACAGGGGGCAACTATAATTCACCCCTCCACTTT; CDR3aa: CASSPTGGNYNSPLHF
abundance: few; d_gene: TRBD1; v_gene: TRBV5-1; j_gene: TRBJ2-1; CDR3nt: TGCGCCAGCAGCTTGAGGGAGAGCGCGACAGGGGACTACAATGAGCAGTTCTTC; CDR3aa: CASSLRESATGDYNEQFF
abundance: -; d_gene: TRBD1; v_gene: TRBV25-1; j_gene: TRBJ2-7; CDR3nt: TGTGCCAGCAGTGACCGACGACAGGGCTCCTACGAGCAGTACTTC; CDR3aa: CASSDRRQGSYEQYF
abundance: -; d_gene: -; v_gene: TRBV5-1; j_gene: TRBJ1-2; CDR3nt: TGCGCCAGCAGCTCCACCGGTAACTATGGCTACACCTTC; CDR3aa: CASSSTGNYGYTF
abundance: -; d_gene: TRBD1; v_gene: TRBV29-1; j_gene: TRBJ1-2; CDR3nt: TGCAGCGATGGACAGGGTATCTATGGCTACACCTTC; CDR3aa: CSDGQGIYGYTF
abundance: -; d_gene: -; v_gene: TRBV27; j_gene: TRBJ1-6; CDR3nt: TGTGCCAGCAGTTTTTCCAGGGGAGTTTCACCCCTCCACTTT; CDR3aa: CASSFSRGVSPLHF
abundance: -; d_gene: -; v_gene: TRBV4-1; j_gene: TRBJ1-2; CDR3nt: TGCGCCAGCAGCCACGAACAGGGAAGGGGCTACACCTTC; CDR3aa: CASSHEQGRGYTF
abundance: -; d_gene: -; v_gene: TRBV7-9; j_gene: TRBJ1-2; CDR3nt: TGTGCCAGCAGCACCACCGGGACATCAAGACTTTATGGCTACACCTTC; CDR3aa: CASSTTGTSRLYGYTF